These 22 T cell receptor beta chains were all obtained from the same sample, sequenced in a study of human T cells and chemical hapten exposure. TCRdb recomputed calls from the RACE reads with MiXCR, one row per CDR3 protein. The sample includes 55,000 to 75,000 distinct CDR3 sequences, around 12% of them seen just once. The time point denotes: patch test 3, about 24 weeks after DPC sensitization. Noted treatment: therapeutic diphenylcyclopropenone sensitization with weekly scalp DPC. The source material was whole blood, sampled in connection with sensitization to the hapten diphenylcyclopropenone (DPC). Every receptor here comes from a man younger than 40 with alopecia areata. Some clones in this sample may be carry-over from other donors' samples.

This clonotype was seen a few times. The V gene is TRBV30, the J gene TRBJ2-2, with D hard to call. The length of the CDR3 is 11 residues. CDR1 is GTSNPN, CDR2 SVGIG, per germline (reference sequence). The V and J ends lost 5 bases and 5 bases respectively, with 6 bases between them. In DNA, the CDR3 is TGTGCCTGGTATTGGACCGGGGAGCTGTTTTTT. It codes for CAWYWTGELFF.

The chain links TRBV13 to TRBJ1-1; tentatively, D is TRBD1 (5 bases). The CDR3 totals 15 residues. V gave up 7 bases and J gave up 1 base, with 16 bases separating them. Germline V gives CDR1 PRHDT, CDR2 FYEKMQ (reference sequence). The CDR3 reads CASTRAEGTNTEAFF. As DNA, the CDR3 is TGTGCCAGCACCCGGGCGGAGGGGACGAACACTGAAGCTTTCTTT.

This clonotype showed up just a few times. V and J are TRBV11-1 and TRBJ2-1, with 9 bases aligning to TRBD2. The J segment lost 4 bases and the V segment lost 6 bases, leaving 4 bases of the junction unmatched. Looked up from germline, CDR1 is SGHAT and CDR2 is FQDESV (reference sequence). The CDR3 is made up of 14 amino acids. Here the CDR3 reads CASRSGGWYNEQFF. The CDR3 DNA reads TGTGCCAGCAGAAGCGGGGGGTGGTACAATGAGCAGTTCTTC.

The table lists this clonotype with many counts. This rearrangement joins TRBV20-1 to TRBJ1-2, with no clear D. Germline CDR1 reads DFQATT; CDR2 reads SNEGSKA (reference sequence). CDR3 length equals 15 residues. The V and J ends lost 7 bases and 4 bases respectively, with 22 bases between them. The CDR3 bases are TGCAGTGTCCCCATCGGGGTCGGTTTAGTCTATGGCTACACCTTC. Residues: CSVPIGVGLVYGYTF.

The CDR3 DNA reads TGTGCCACCAGTGTTGCTAGCGGGGTTAATGAGCAGTTCTTC. Residues: CATSVASGVNEQFF. J is TRBJ2-1 and V is TRBV24-1, with 9 bases lining up with TRBD2. Germline V gene data show CDR1 as KGHDR and CDR2 as SFDVKD. This CDR3 contains 14 residues. The trim removed 5 bases at V and 7 bases at J, leaving 5 bases unmatched.

In its sample, this clonotype was seen many times. The rearrangement links TRBV6-6 to TRBJ1-2; D perhaps matches TRBD1 (6 bases). Germline V CDR1 and CDR2: MNHNY, SVGAGI (reference sequence). Trimming took off 5 bases at V and 4 bases at J, with 14 bases between the two ends. This CDR3 has 14 residues. Here the CDR3 DNA reads TGTGCCAGCAGTCCCGGGCTAGGGGGCTATGGCTACACCTTC. Amino acids: CASSPGLGGYGYTF.

A few counts support this clonotype. V usage is TRBV7-3 and J usage is TRBJ1-2; 11 nucleotides line up with TRBD1. CDR1 and CDR2 (germline): SGHTA, FQGTGA. The length of the CDR3 is 16 residues. The V segment lost 5 bases and the J segment 4 bases; nucleotides outside the gene matches: 9. CDR3 loop: CASSPGTGGLIYGYTF. The CDR3 region has the DNA TGTGCCAGCAGCCCCGGGACAGGGGGTTTAATCTATGGCTACACCTTC.

The rearrangement links TRBV20-1 to TRBJ1-5; no clear D gene. Per the germline V gene, CDR1 is DFQATT and CDR2 is SNEGSKA (reference sequence). The V and J ends lost 5 bases and 7 bases respectively, with 9 bases between them. The length of the CDR3 is 11 residues. CDR3 protein: CSAGPGQPQHF. The CDR3 coding sequence is TGCAGTGCTGGGCCTGGGCAGCCCCAGCATTTT.

Ten or more counts support this clonotype. V is TRBV7-6 and J is TRBJ1-1; D possibly corresponds to TRBD1 (5 bases). Germline V CDR1 and CDR2: SGHVS, FNYEAQ. The CDR3 runs to 14 residues. The V and J ends lost 5 bases and 3 bases respectively, with 13 bases between them. Here the CDR3 reads CASSLKRGYTEAFF. The CDR3 bases are TGTGCCAGCAGCCTCAAAAGGGGATACACTGAAGCTTTCTTT.

This clonotype was seen more than once but under ten times. This chain links TRBV3-1 with TRBJ1-1; possibly TRBD1 for D (5 bases). This CDR3 spans 13 amino acids. Looked up from germline, CDR1 is LGHDT and CDR2 is YNNKEL (reference sequence). Trimming took 6 bases from V and 2 from J, leaving 10 bases between them. The CDR3 is CASSSRGNTEAFF. CDR3 DNA sequence: TGTGCCAGCAGTTCGAGGGGTAACACTGAAGCTTTCTTT.

There are many counts of this clonotype. The V and J genes are TRBV12-5 and TRBJ1-1, with D unclear. V gave up 6 bases and J gave up 1 base, with 9 bases separating them. Germline V gene sequence: CDR1 LGHNT, CDR2 FRNRAP. The CDR3 contains 13 residues. CDR3 sequence (DNA): TGTGCTAGTGGGAGAGAAGAGAACACTGAAGCTTTCTTT. It translates to CASGREENTEAFF.

The chain employs TRBV4-3 and TRBJ2-7; 7 bases align to TRBD1. Germline CDR1 is LGHNA and CDR2 is YSLEER. This CDR3 is built from 17 residues. The V segment lost 2 bases and the J segment 0 bases; nucleotides outside the gene matches: 10. CDR3: CASSQPSGTVVSYEQYF. In DNA form, the CDR3 reads TGCGCCAGCAGCCAACCCTCCGGGACAGTGGTCTCCTACGAGCAGTACTTC.

The chain uses TRBV7-6 and TRBJ2-3, with D tentatively TRBD2 (7 bases). The CDR3 totals 14 residues. Per the germline V gene, CDR1 is SGHVS and CDR2 is FNYEAQ. V was trimmed by 5 bases and J by 6 bases, leaving 15 bases between them. CDR3 bases: TGTGCCAGCAGCCTATTGGCGGGGGCGGATACGCAGTATTTT. It codes for CASSLLAGADTQYF.

The chain combines TRBV3-1 with TRBJ1-1; the D gene is possibly TRBD1 (5 bases). Deletions cut 1 base from V and 0 bases from J, with 9 bases between. CDR3 size: 15 residues. The germline V gene encodes CDR1 LGHDT and CDR2 YNNKEL (reference sequence). The CDR3 sequence is CASSQGWGLNTEAFF. CDR3 nucleotides: TGTGCCAGCAGCCAAGGATGGGGCCTGAACACTGAAGCTTTCTTT.

This clonotype was recorded a few times. The rearrangement links TRBV4-2 to TRBJ1-6; unclear D gene. The germline CDR1 and CDR2 sequences are LGHNA and YNFKEQ. This CDR3 is built from 17 residues. Trimming took 2 bases from V and 4 from J, leaving 15 bases between them. The CDR3 is CASSQSATGSYNSPLHF. In DNA, the CDR3 is TGTGCCAGCAGCCAATCCGCGACGGGTTCTTATAATTCACCCCTCCACTTT.

In this sample, this clonotype turned up many times. This chain uses TRBV7-6 with TRBJ2-1; 10 bases are a match to TRBD1. The germline V gene encodes CDR1 SGHVS and CDR2 FNYEAQ. CDR3 length: 19 residues. J lost 2 bases, V lost 1 base, and 11 bases had no gene match. The CDR3 coding sequence is TGTGCCAGCAGCTTAGTAGGCCGGCGGGACAGGGGCCCCTACAATGAGCAGTTCTTC. As protein: CASSLVGRRDRGPYNEQFF.

There are a few counts of this clonotype. The V and J genes are TRBV5-4 and TRBJ2-7; 9 bases match TRBD2. Germline trimming cut 1 base from V and 0 bases from J; bases unmatched to any gene: 5. The CDR3 has 16 residues. CDR1 and CDR2 (germline): SGHNT, YYREEE (reference sequence). In DNA, the CDR3 is TGTGCCAGCAGCTTGAGCGGGGGGAGCAGCTCCTACGAGCAGTACTTC. Translated, it gives CASSLSGGSSSYEQYF. Together with reference TRBV5-4 and TRBJ2-7, the CDR3 gives the full variable domain: ETGVTQSPTHLIKTRGQQVTLRCSSQSGHNTVSWYQQALGQGPQFIFQYYREEENGRGNFPPRFSGLQFPNYSSELNVNALELDDSALYLCASSLSGGSSSYEQYFGPGTRLTVT.

The table lists this clonotype with many counts. The chain links TRBV2 to TRBJ1-2; TRBD1 agrees at 7 bases. This CDR3 has 14 residues. Germline V CDR1 and CDR2: SNHLY, FYNNEI. J lost 4 bases, V lost 5 bases, and 7 bases had no gene match. The DNA for the CDR3 is TGTGCCAGCAGTCCGGGACAGTCACTCTATGGCTACACCTTC. Translation: CASSPGQSLYGYTF.

The CDR3 bases are TGTGCCAGCAGCTTGGTACAGACCAGCACAGATACGCAGTATTTT. Encoded protein: CASSLVQTSTDTQYF. V is TRBV11-2 and J is TRBJ2-3; D gene uncertain. Trimming stripped 3 bases from V and 0 bases from J, with 10 bases between. The CDR3 covers 15 residues. The germline V gene has CDR1 SGHAT and CDR2 FQNNGV.

The sample holds a few counts of this clonotype. The V and J genes are TRBV10-3 and TRBJ2-7; D is perhaps TRBD1 (6 bases). The CDR3 is 12 residues long. Per germline, CDR1 ENHRY and CDR2 SYGVKD. Trimming removed 3 bases at V and 4 bases at J, with 7 bases between. CDR3 nucleotide sequence: TGTGCCATCAGTGAACAGGGTTACGAGCAGTACTTC. As protein: CAISEQGYEQYF.

This clonotype was found many times. This chain joins TRBV27 and TRBJ2-7; D is unresolved. Germline CDR1 reads MNHEY; CDR2 reads SMNVEV (reference sequence). The CDR3 is 14 amino acids. The ends were cut back, 5 bases at V and 4 bases at J, with 15 bases in the middle. As DNA, the CDR3 is TGTGCCAGCAGTCGAGCCGGGCCTCCTTACGAGCAGTACTTC. Its translation: CASSRAGPPYEQYF.

This clonotype was seen ten or more times. This chain links TRBV24-1 with TRBJ2-1, with a weak D call TRBD2 (5 bases). CDR1 is KGHDR and CDR2 is SFDVKD in the germline V gene. This CDR3 region has 16 residues. The V and J ends lost 7 bases and 5 bases respectively, with 20 bases between them. In nucleotides, the CDR3 is TGTGCCACCAGCCCCCTAGTTCCGGGGTCGAACAATGAGCAGTTCTTC. This encodes CATSPLVPGSNNEQFF.